Shown below are 16 T cell receptor beta chains from a single sample sequenced in a study of blood T cell repertoires in COVID-19. The repertoire was sequenced with immunoSEQ multiplex PCR; TCRdb's copy has only in-frame clones and lacks some. The sample holds around 100,000 clones, approximately 88% seen once. The sequencing sample was made of peripheral blood. The receptors were sampled from a human donor in a cohort sampled during active COVID-19.

This clone was counted once. The chain joins TRBV27 to TRBJ2-7, with TRBD1 matching 8 bases. With 6 bases clipped from V and 3 bases from J, the junction kept 7 bases outside the gene matches. The length of the CDR3 is 14 residues. Per the germline V gene, CDR1 is MNHEY and CDR2 is SMNVEV (reference sequence). CDR3 residues: CASRRQGTFYEQYF. CDR3 DNA sequence: TGTGCCAGCAGACGACAGGGGACGTTCTACGAGCAGTACTTC.

The chain couples TRBV5-1 to TRBJ2-3; D unresolved. The CDR3 is 13 amino acids. Germline V gene sequence: CDR1 SGHRS, CDR2 YFSETQ. The germline V and J ends were trimmed by 0 bases and 6 bases, with 8 bases remaining between them. Written as DNA, the CDR3 is TGCGCCAGCAGCTTGGCTCCCGGGGATACGCAGTATTTT. Its protein is CASSLAPGDTQYF.

The rearrangement uses TRBV5-1 and TRBJ2-2; weak D call: TRBD1 (6 bases). CDR3 size: 16 residues. In germline, CDR1 is SGHRS, CDR2 YFSETQ. V was trimmed by 0 bases and J by 2 bases, leaving 11 bases between them. CDR3 sequence reads: CASSLGTGTNTGELFF. The CDR3 DNA sequence: TGCGCCAGCAGCTTGGGGACCGGGACAAACACCGGGGAGCTGTTTTTT.

The chain uses TRBV3-1 (or the pseudogene TRBV3-2) and TRBJ2-1, with TRBD2 matching over 12 bases. Germline CDR1 and CDR2: LGHDT and YNNKEL (reference sequence). V lost 0 bases and J lost 2; bases outside the gene matches: 8. This CDR3 is built from 19 residues. The CDR3 DNA reads as TGTGCCAGCAGCCAAGATGACGGGCTAGCGGGGGGGCCCTACAATGAGCAGTTCTTC. The encoded protein is CASSQDDGLAGGPYNEQFF.

The J gene is TRBJ2-3, the V gene TRBV6-5; the D gene is possibly TRBD2 (6 bases). Germline V gene sequence: CDR1 MNHEY, CDR2 SVGAGI. The CDR3 runs to 14 residues. V lost 7 bases and J lost 0, with 11 bases in between. The CDR3: CASKAGISTDTQYF. The CDR3 bases are TGTGCCAGCAAGGCGGGGATTAGCACAGATACGCAGTATTTT.

V and J are TRBV4-3 and TRBJ2-3; TRBD2 matches 7 bases. The CDR3 length is 16 residues. Germline V lookup: CDR1 LGHNA, CDR2 YSLEER. Trimming took 0 bases from V and 1 from J; bases not matched to a gene: 4. The CDR3 DNA reads as TGCGCCAGCAGCCAAGATTACGCGGGAGGCACAGATACGCAGTATTTT. Translating gives CASSQDYAGGTDTQYF.

This chain joins TRBV10-2 and TRBJ1-1; 11 bases are shared with TRBD1. Per germline, CDR1 WSHSY and CDR2 SAAADI. The V segment lost 8 bases and the J segment 4 bases; nucleotides outside the gene matches: 3. This CDR3 region has 13 residues. This CDR3 is CASEDRGRTEAFF. The CDR3 nucleotides read TGCGCCAGCGAGGACAGGGGGCGCACTGAAGCTTTCTTT.

The V gene is TRBV5-5, the J gene TRBJ1-5, with 7 bases aligning to TRBD1. This CDR3 comprises 14 residues. With 3 bases clipped from V and 7 bases from J, the junction kept 7 bases outside the gene matches. The germline gives CDR1 SGHKS, CDR2 YYEKEE (reference sequence). The CDR3 nucleotides read TGTGCCAGCAGCTCACAGGGGAAGATCCAGCCCCAGCATTTT. Residues: CASSSQGKIQPQHF.

This chain uses TRBV11-3 with TRBJ2-1, with TRBD1 identical over 9 bases. Germline values: CDR1 SGHNT, CDR2 YENEEA. This CDR3 has 14 amino acids. J was trimmed by 4 bases and V by 5 bases; bases with no gene match: 3. The CDR3 sequence is CASSRQGVYNEQFF. DNA for the CDR3: TGTGCCAGCAGCCGACAGGGGGTGTACAATGAGCAGTTCTTC.

The chain combines TRBV19 with TRBJ2-1; D call uncertain. Trimming cost V 4 bases and J 0 bases, with 10 bases left between them. The CDR3 spans 15 residues. Germline V lookup: CDR1 LNHDA, CDR2 SQIVND (reference sequence). This chain's CDR3 is CASSNRPSSYNEQFF. The CDR3 DNA sequence: TGTGCCAGTAGTAATCGCCCCAGCTCCTACAATGAGCAGTTCTTC.

This clone was counted once. The J gene is TRBJ2-6, the V gene TRBV24-1, with a weak D call TRBD1 (6 bases). The CDR3 sequence is 17 residues long. Looked up from germline, CDR1 is KGHDR and CDR2 is SFDVKD. V shed 5 bases and J shed 10 bases, with 23 bases lying between them. The CDR3 bases are TGTGCCACCAGTGCCGGAGCGACAGGTGGCCCTTTGAACGTCCTGACTTTC. Its translation: CATSAGATGGPLNVLTF.

This clone appeared once. The rearrangement links TRBV5-1 to TRBJ2-7; perhaps TRBD2 as D (6 bases). V was trimmed by 1 base and J by 4 bases, leaving 12 bases between them. CDR3 length: 14 residues. Germline V CDR1 and CDR2: SGHRS, YFSETQ. The CDR3 spells CASSLLLGGYEQYF. In nucleotides, the CDR3 is TGCGCCAGCAGCTTGCTACTCGGGGGTTACGAGCAGTACTTC.

This sequence joins TRBV6-5 and TRBJ2-5, with TRBD1 identical over 8 bases. The length of the CDR3 is 13 residues. CDR1 and CDR2 (germline): MNHEY, SVGAGI. J was trimmed by 2 bases and V by 7 bases; bases with no gene match: 3. The CDR3 loop is CASMRDRQETQYF. Here the CDR3 DNA reads TGTGCCAGCATGCGGGACAGGCAAGAGACCCAGTACTTC.

The chain recombines TRBV7-2 with TRBJ1-3, with TRBD1 matching 8 bases. This CDR3 is built from 15 residues. From germline, CDR1 is SGHTA and CDR2 FQGNSA. The V gene end was trimmed by 2 bases and the J gene end by 1 base; junction bases not matched to a gene: 1. The CDR3 protein is CASSLRTGSGNTIYF. Written as DNA, the CDR3 is TGTGCCAGCAGCTTACGGACAGGGTCTGGAAACACCATATATTTT.

The V and J genes are TRBV30 and TRBJ1-4, with D maybe TRBD1 (5 bases). CDR1 and CDR2 from the germline V gene are GTSNPN and SVGIG (reference sequence). V lost 8 bases and J lost 7, with 17 bases in between. This CDR3 is built from 13 residues. Here the CDR3 reads CAGTRAGLEKLFF. The CDR3 region has the DNA TGTGCCGGCACTCGTGCAGGGCTTGAAAAACTGTTTTTT.

This chain joins TRBV18 and TRBJ2-1; 8 nucleotides agree with TRBD1. Germline V gene data show CDR1 as KGHSH and CDR2 as LQKENI. This CDR3 spans 19 amino acids. Trimming cost V 2 bases and J 0 bases; bases outside gene matches: 12. Written as DNA, the CDR3 is TGTGCCAGCTCACCATTTCGGGCAGGGGGCCGCAGCTCCTACAATGAGCAGTTCTTC. It is translated as CASSPFRAGGRSSYNEQFF.